The rows below give T cell receptor beta chains drawn from one sample of a study of blood T cell repertoires in COVID-19. The assay was immunoSEQ multiplex PCR, and TCRdb's table has in-frame clones only and misses some. The sample holds fewer than 200,000 clones, roughly 83% seen once. The specimen was PBMCs or T cells enriched from blood (not recorded which). The receptor set was obtained from a woman in her forties or fifties who had recovered from COVID-19. Both conserved end residues are part of each CDR3.

CASRRGTCGYTF	TRBV21-1	TRBJ1-2
CASSFSNYGYTF	TRBV7-8	TRBJ1-2
CASSPWGEITSEAFF	TRBV18	TRBJ1-1
CASSYRTGPYGYTF	TRBV4-1	TRBJ1-2
CASSSPRGGGSSTEAFF	TRBV7-2	TRBJ1-1
CASCRDNINSPLHF	TRBV10-2	TRBJ1-6
CASMWLTDTQYF	TRBV9	TRBJ2-3
CAISNPGLGQFF	TRBV10-3	TRBJ2-1
CASSLGLTQSPLHF	TRBV27	TRBJ1-6
CASSDSEEANYGYTF	TRBV2	TRBJ1-2
CAWKGGSRPNYGYTF	TRBV30	TRBJ1-2